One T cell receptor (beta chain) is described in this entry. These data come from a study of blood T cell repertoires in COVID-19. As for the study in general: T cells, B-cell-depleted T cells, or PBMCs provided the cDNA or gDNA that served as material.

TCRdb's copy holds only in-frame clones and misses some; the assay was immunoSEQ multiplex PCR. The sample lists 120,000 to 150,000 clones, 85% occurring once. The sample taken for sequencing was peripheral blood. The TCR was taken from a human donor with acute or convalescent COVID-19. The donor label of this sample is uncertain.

Here the CDR3 reads CAGRGANTDTQYF. CDR3 in DNA: TGTGCCGGGCGGGGGGCCAACACAGATACGCAGTATTTT. The chain is built from TRBV28 and TRBJ2-3, with TRBD2 matching over 8 bases. With V trimmed by 11 bases and J by 2 bases, 6 bases remained unmatched. CDR1 and CDR2 (germline): MDHEN, SYDVKM. CDR3 size: 13 residues. Supplemented by reference TRBV28 and TRBJ2-3, the full variable domain reads DVKVTQSSRYLVKRTGEKVFLECVQDMDHENMFWYRQDPGLGLRLIYFSYDVKMKEKGDIPEGYSVSREKKERFSLILESASTNQTSMYLCAGRGANTDTQYFGPGTRLTVL.